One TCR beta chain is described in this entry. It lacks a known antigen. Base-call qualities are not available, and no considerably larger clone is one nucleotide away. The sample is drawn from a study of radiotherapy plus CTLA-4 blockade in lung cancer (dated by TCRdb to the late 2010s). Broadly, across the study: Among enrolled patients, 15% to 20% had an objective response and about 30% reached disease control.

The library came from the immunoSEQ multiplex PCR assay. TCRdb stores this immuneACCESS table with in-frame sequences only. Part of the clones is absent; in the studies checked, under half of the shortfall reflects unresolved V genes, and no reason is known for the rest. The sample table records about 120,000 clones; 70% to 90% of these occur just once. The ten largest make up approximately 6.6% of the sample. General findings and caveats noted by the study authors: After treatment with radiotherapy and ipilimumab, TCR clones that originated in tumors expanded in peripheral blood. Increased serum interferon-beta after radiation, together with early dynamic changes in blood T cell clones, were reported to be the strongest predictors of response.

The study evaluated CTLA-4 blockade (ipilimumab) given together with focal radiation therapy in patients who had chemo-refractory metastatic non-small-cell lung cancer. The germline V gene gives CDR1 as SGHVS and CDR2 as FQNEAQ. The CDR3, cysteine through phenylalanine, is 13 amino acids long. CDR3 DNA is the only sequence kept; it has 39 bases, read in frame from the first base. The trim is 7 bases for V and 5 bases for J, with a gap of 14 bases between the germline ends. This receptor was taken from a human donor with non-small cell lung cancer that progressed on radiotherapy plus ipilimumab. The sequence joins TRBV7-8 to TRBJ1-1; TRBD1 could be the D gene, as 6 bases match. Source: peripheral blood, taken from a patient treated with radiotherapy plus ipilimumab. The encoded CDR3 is CASNRDTETEAFF. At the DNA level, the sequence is TGTGCCAGCAACCGGGACACCGAGACTGAAGCTTTCTTT.